Following are 21 T cell receptor beta chains from one sample sequenced in a study of CD8+ T cells in alopecia areata. This sample's treatment: oral pan-JAK inhibitor, 5-10 mg twice daily. Reverse transcribed after extraction, RNA yielded cDNA as the sequencing template. Sequencing used immunoSEQ multiplex PCR; TCRdb keeps in-frame clones, though not all of them. The data contain about 130,000 clones, roughly 50% of them singletons. The specimen was CD8+ T cells sorted from blood, collected at week 4, from a patient treated with tofacitinib. These receptors all come from a human donor with alopecia areata.

V gene TRBV9 combines with J gene TRBJ2-5, with D possibly TRBD2 on 5 matching bases. Germline values: CDR1 SGDLS, CDR2 YYNGEE. The V end lost 0 bases, the J end lost 3 bases, and 6 bases lay between the germline ends. This CDR3 is 13 amino acids long. The CDR3 DNA follows: TGTGCCAGCAGCGTAGGTAGCGAAGAGACCCAGTACTTC. This codes for CASSVGSEETQYF.

The V and J genes are TRBV30 and TRBJ2-4, with unresolved D. CDR1 and CDR2 from the germline V gene are GTSNPN and SVGIG (reference sequence). Deletions cut 0 bases from V and 0 bases from J, with 9 bases between. The length of the CDR3 is 15 residues. CDR3 in amino acids: CAWSVLSLAKNIQYF. The CDR3 region has the DNA TGTGCCTGGAGTGTACTCTCCCTAGCCAAAAACATTCAGTACTTC.

J is TRBJ2-5 and V is TRBV13; D gene unclear. The V end lost 5 bases, the J end lost 5 bases, and 15 bases lay between the germline ends. Germline V gene data show CDR1 as PRHDT and CDR2 as FYEKMQ (reference sequence). There are 14 residues in the CDR3. The chain's CDR3 is CASSLNWGDETQYF. The CDR3 nucleotides are TGTGCCAGCAGCCTCAACTGGGGTGATGAGACCCAGTACTTC.

The V gene is TRBV5-1, the J gene TRBJ1-5; D remains ambiguous. The CDR3 runs to 15 residues. In germline, CDR1 is SGHRS, CDR2 YFSETQ. Trimming cost V 4 bases and J 3 bases, with 14 bases left between them. CDR3 region: CASSPENPINQPQHF. In nucleotides, the CDR3 is TGCGCCAGCAGCCCGGAAAATCCGATCAATCAGCCCCAGCATTTT.

CDR3 region: CAWSWIAGGDEQFF. For the CDR3, the DNA is TGTGCCTGGAGTTGGATAGCGGGGGGTGATGAGCAGTTCTTC. The chain has TRBV30 and TRBJ2-1; 10 nucleotides align to TRBD2. This CDR3 has 14 amino acids. V lost 2 bases and J lost 8; bases outside the gene matches: 6. The germline V gene encodes CDR1 GTSNPN and CDR2 SVGIG (reference sequence). Using reference TRBV30 and TRBJ2-1 for the parts outside the CDR3, the full variable domain is SQTIHQWPATLVQPVGSPLSLECTVEGTSNPNLYWYRQAAGRGLQLLFYSVGIGQISSEVPQNLSASRPQDRQFILSSKKLLLSDSGFYLCAWSWIAGGDEQFFGPGTRLTVL.

The chain is built from TRBV29-1 and TRBJ2-5, with TRBD1 identical over 7 bases. CDR1 and CDR2 from the germline V gene are SQVTM and ANQGSEA. The CDR3 has 14 amino acids. The V and J ends lost 7 bases and 4 bases, in that order; junction bases with no gene match: 12. The CDR3 loop reads CSAATGVVRETQYF. The CDR3 bases are TGCAGCGCAGCAACAGGGGTGGTGCGAGAGACCCAGTACTTC.

The rearrangement uses TRBV7-9 and TRBJ2-7; no firm D call. The V end was cut by 5 bases, the J end by 6 bases, with 14 bases between. This CDR3 is 13 amino acids long. CDR1 and CDR2 (germline): SEHNR, FQNEAQ (reference sequence). CDR3 bases: TGTGCCAGCAGCCCCGGCCACTCGGTCGAGCAGTACTTC. Encoded protein: CASSPGHSVEQYF.

V is TRBV6-4 and J is TRBJ1-2, with TRBD1 as a possible D gene (5 bases). Germline CDR1 and CDR2: MRHNA and SNTAGT. The CDR3 is made up of 12 amino acids. The ends were cut back, 2 bases at V and 8 bases at J, with 9 bases in the middle. CDR3 DNA sequence: TGTGCCAGCAGTGACAGGGGAAACGGCTACACCTTC. This gives the protein CASSDRGNGYTF.

CDR3 in DNA: TGCGCCAGCAGCTTCGAGGGCTACGAGCAGTACTTC. As protein: CASSFEGYEQYF. The V call is TRBV5-1, the J call TRBJ2-7, with D possibly TRBD2 on 5 matching bases. CDR3 length equals 12 residues. V lost 2 bases to trimming and J lost 3 bases, with 6 bases between them. Per the germline V gene, CDR1 is SGHRS and CDR2 is YFSETQ.

The chain recombines TRBV12-5 with TRBJ2-1; D call uncertain. The V gene lost 3 bases and the J gene lost 6 bases, with 6 bases spanning the gap. The CDR3 totals 12 residues. Germline V lookup: CDR1 LGHNT, CDR2 FRNRAP. The CDR3 is CASGFPINEQFF. The CDR3 DNA sequence: TGTGCTAGTGGTTTCCCGATCAATGAGCAGTTCTTC.

This clone was recorded a few times. The chain uses TRBV4-3 and TRBJ1-1; weak D call: TRBD1 (6 bases). CDR3 size: 15 residues. Germline CDR1 and CDR2: LGHNA and YSLEER. Trimming took 0 bases from V and 4 from J, leaving 12 bases between them. The CDR3 DNA sequence: TGCGCCAGCAGCCAAGATAGTAGCAGGGGCACTGAAGCTTTCTTT. Translated: CASSQDSSRGTEAFF.

V gene TRBV6-6 combines with J gene TRBJ2-3, with D unresolved. Germline assignment: CDR1 MNHNY and CDR2 SVGAGI (reference sequence). V gave up 2 bases and J gave up 3 bases, with 3 bases separating them. The CDR3 is 12 amino acids. Written as DNA, the CDR3 is TGTGCCAGCAGTTACGCGACAGATACGCAGTATTTT. It specifies CASSYATDTQYF.

V is TRBV2 and J is TRBJ2-5, with D unresolved. Trimming stripped 8 bases from V and 5 bases from J, with 12 bases between. The CDR3 runs to 12 residues. Germline lookup yields CDR1 SNHLY and CDR2 FYNNEI. CDR3: CASVPRSETQYF. CDR3 sequence (DNA): TGTGCCAGCGTCCCGAGATCGGAGACCCAGTACTTC.

The chain couples TRBV6-1 to TRBJ1-2, with a weak D call TRBD1 (5 bases). Looked up from germline, CDR1 is MNHNS and CDR2 is SASEGT. Trimming shortened V by 2 bases and J by 3 bases, and 16 bases separated the two germline ends. This CDR3 is 16 amino acids long. The CDR3 is CASSEFNRLTDYGYTF. Written as DNA, the CDR3 is TGTGCCAGCAGTGAATTTAACAGGCTAACGGACTATGGCTACACCTTC.

A few counts support this clone. The rearrangement joins TRBV11-2 to TRBJ2-3; possibly TRBD2 for D (5 bases). Germline values: CDR1 SGHAT, CDR2 FQNNGV. Trimming cost V 1 base and J 1 base, with 6 bases left between them. The CDR3 totals 14 residues. CDR3 nucleotides: TGTGCCAGCAGCTTAGTCGGGGGCACAGATACGCAGTATTTT. The encoded protein is CASSLVGGTDTQYF.

V usage is TRBV4-3 and J usage is TRBJ1-3; D perhaps matches TRBD1 (6 bases). CDR3 length equals 15 residues. The germline V gene encodes CDR1 LGHNA and CDR2 YSLEER. Trimming took 0 bases from V and 4 from J, leaving 10 bases between them. The CDR3 loop reads CASSQDPGEGNTIYF. The CDR3 bases are TGCGCCAGCAGCCAAGATCCAGGGGAGGGAAACACCATATATTTT.

The CDR3 sequence is CASSQGNTQPQHF. The DNA of the CDR3 is TGCGCCAGCAGCCAGGGAAATACTCAGCCCCAGCATTTT. This chain uses TRBV4-1 with TRBJ1-5; D is uncertain. The CDR3 covers 13 residues. CDR1 MGHRA and CDR2 YSYEKL come from the germline V gene. The germline V and J ends were trimmed by 3 bases and 6 bases, with 9 bases remaining between them.

The CDR3: CASSLRDRNNEQFF. In DNA form, the CDR3 reads TGTGCCAGCAGTCTCCGGGACAGAAACAATGAGCAGTTCTTC. This chain connects TRBV27 to TRBJ2-1, with 7 nucleotides matching TRBD1. CDR1 is MNHEY, CDR2 SMNVEV, per germline (reference sequence). J lost 5 bases, V lost 5 bases, and 6 bases had no gene match. The CDR3 is 14 residues long.

The rearrangement joins TRBV9 to TRBJ2-1, with D perhaps matching TRBD1 (5 bases). With 0 bases removed from V and 0 bases from J, the gap between germline ends came to 7 bases. The CDR3 spans 15 residues. Germline CDR1 SGDLS, CDR2 YYNGEE. The CDR3 coding sequence is TGTGCCAGCAGCGTAGGACAGCCCTCCTACAATGAGCAGTTCTTC. Encoded protein: CASSVGQPSYNEQFF. Together with reference TRBV9 and TRBJ2-1, the CDR3 gives the full variable domain: DSGVTQTPKHLITATGQRVTLRCSPRSGDLSVYWYQQSLDQGLQFLIQYYNGEERAKGNILERFSAQQFPDLHSELNLSSLELGDSALYFCASSVGQPSYNEQFFGPGTRLTVL.

The chain combines TRBV7-9 with TRBJ1-1; no firm D call. V was clipped by 5 bases and J by 6 bases, with 13 bases between them. Per the germline V gene, CDR1 is SEHNR and CDR2 is FQNEAQ (reference sequence). The CDR3 covers 13 residues. The CDR3 bases are TGTGCCAGCAGCCCTCCCTACGGCCCTGAAGCTTTCTTT. This codes for CASSPPYGPEAFF.

The V and J genes are TRBV6-5 and TRBJ1-2, with D possibly TRBD1 on 6 matching bases. There are 12 residues in the CDR3. Germline CDR1 and CDR2: MNHEY and SVGAGI. V shed 6 bases and J shed 6 bases, with 11 bases lying between them. CDR3 DNA: TGTGCCAGCAGATTACAGGGTCATGGCTACACCTTC. This codes for CASRLQGHGYTF.